A selection of T cell receptor beta chains follows, all from one sample in a study of post-analysis software for immune sequencing data. Via MiXCR, TCRdb re-called the PCR reads, giving one row per CDR3 protein. The data contain 500,000 to 600,000 distinct CDR3 sequences, roughly 45% of them singletons. The sequencing sample was made of blood. These receptors were taken from a girl aged 5-17 years with multiple sclerosis. The CDR3 runs from the conserved cysteine through the conserved F or W. The order of the fields is clone size, D gene, J gene, V gene, CDR3 DNA, CDR3 protein. D genes are given only for firm matches. Size tells how often a clone was seen (once, few, many) or the class of an expanded clone, and some rows leave it out.

.,TRBD1,TRBJ2-3,TRBV10-1,TGCGCCAGCGGACAGGGGGCGACGCAGTATTTT,CASGQGATQYF
few,TRBD2,TRBJ2-1,TRBV12-3/TRBV12-4,TGTGCCAGCACTCCTATGGGGCTAGCGGGGGGGCTCCTGTTCTTC,CASTPMGLAGGLLFF
.,TRBD2,TRBJ2-3,TRBV5-1,TGCGCCAGCAGCCGACTAGCAGAGAAAGATACGCAGTATTTT,CASSRLAEKDTQYF
.,.,TRBJ1-5,TRBV12-3/TRBV12-4,TGTGCCAGCAGGTTGGTAAATCAGCCCCAGCATTTT,CASRLVNQPQHF
.,.,TRBJ2-5,TRBV6-5,TGTGCCAACAGTGAAGACAGTCCAGAGACCCAGTACTTC,CANSEDSPETQYF
.,TRBD1,TRBJ2-3,TRBV10-3,TGTGCCATCAGCCTACAAGGACAGGGGGCAGCAGATACGCAGTATTTT,CAISLQGQGAADTQYF
.,.,TRBJ2-7,TRBV12-3/TRBV12-4,TGTGCCAGCAGGGGAGGTCCCCGGCAGTACTTC,CASRGGPRQYF
few,.,TRBJ1-5,TRBV5-5,TGTGCCAGCAGCTTGGAAGGTTCAGGGACCCATCAGCCCCAGCATTTT,CASSLEGSGTHQPQHF
.,.,TRBJ2-4,TRBV5-6,TGTGCCAGCAGCTCACTGGGGACCCTGGGGGACATTCAGTACTTC,CASSSLGTLGDIQYF
few,TRBD1,TRBJ2-3,TRBV20-1,TGCAGTGCTAGTCCGGGACAGGGTATCGATACGCAGTATTTT,CSASPGQGIDTQYF
.,.,TRBJ2-5,TRBV20-1,TGCAGTGCTAGAGACCGGGGTCCAGAGACCCAGTACTTC,CSARDRGPETQYF
.,.,TRBJ2-7,TRBV12-3/TRBV12-4,TGTGCCAGCAGCGCGAAGGTATTGAGGGCCTACGAGCAGTACTTC,CASSAKVLRAYEQYF
.,TRBD1,TRBJ1-2,TRBV9,TGTGCCAGCAGCGCCGGGACAGGGGAAGTGGACTATGGCTACACCTTC,CASSAGTGEVDYGYTF
few,TRBD2,TRBJ2-7,TRBV13,TGTGCCAGCAGCGCCGCCGGGACTAGCCGCGGGGAGCAGTACTTC,CASSAAGTSRGEQYF
few,TRBD2,TRBJ2-7,TRBV6-4,TGTGCCAGCTTTGTGGAGGCTAGCGGGTTGTTCTCCTACGAGCAGTACTTC,CASFVEASGLFSYEQYF
.,.,TRBJ1-1,TRBV12-3/TRBV12-4,TGTGCCAGCAGCCACAGGGAATCTGAAGCTTTCTTT,CASSHRESEAFF
.,.,TRBJ2-5,TRBV12-3/TRBV12-4,TGTGCCAGCAGTTTCCCCAGGGGGGAGGAGACCCAGTACTTC,CASSFPRGEETQYF
.,.,TRBJ1-1,TRBV11-1,TGTGCCAGCAGACGGGACACTTGGGGGCCGAACACTGAAGCTTTCTTT,CASRRDTWGPNTEAFF
.,.,TRBJ1-1,TRBV20-1,TGCAGTGCTAGTAACGCAGGGCCGGGACCGAACACTGAAGCTTTCTTT,CSASNAGPGPNTEAFF
.,TRBD1,TRBJ2-1,TRBV12-3/TRBV12-4,TGTGCCAGCAGTATAAGACAGGGCCTCGACAATGAGCAGTTCTTC,CASSIRQGLDNEQFF
.,TRBD1,TRBJ1-2,TRBV7-9,TGTGCCAGCAGCTTAGAGGCATCAGGGGGCAACTATGGCTACACCTTC,CASSLEASGGNYGYTF
.,TRBD1,TRBJ2-5,TRBV24-1,TGTGCCACCAGTGGCCCGGGACAGAAGAAGCAAGAGACCCAGTACTTC,CATSGPGQKKQETQYF
many,.,TRBJ2-7,TRBV6-5,TGTGCCAGCAGGGGGGACGGATCTATGGGCTACGAGCAGTACTTC,CASRGDGSMGYEQYF
.,.,TRBJ2-7,TRBV7-9,TGTGCCAGCAGCTTATCTGGGTATTCGTACGAGCAGTACTTC,CASSLSGYSYEQYF
many,.,TRBJ1-5,TRBV7-6,TGTGCCAGCAGCCGACGGATGAATCAGCCCCAGCATTTT,CASSRRMNQPQHF
.,.,TRBJ2-7,TRBV28,TGTGCCGGCAGTTCCCCAGGGAATTCCTACGAGCAGTACTTC,CAGSSPGNSYEQYF
.,.,TRBJ2-7,TRBV11-3,TGTGTCAGCAGCTCCGCACCAGGCCCCTACGAGCAGTACTTC,CVSSSAPGPYEQYF
few,.,TRBJ1-1,TRBV4-2,TGTGCCAGCAGCCAAGTGAACTCTGAAGCTTTCTTT,CASSQVNSEAFF
.,.,TRBJ1-2,TRBV7-9,TGTGCCAGCAGCTTAGGGTCCTTGTCCTATGGCTACACCTTC,CASSLGSLSYGYTF
.,TRBD2,TRBJ2-1,TRBV20-1,TGCAGTGCTAGAGACCCCCGGCTAGCGGGACAATCGAGCTCCTACAATGAGCAGTTCTTC,CSARDPRLAGQSSSYNEQFF
many,TRBD2,TRBJ2-5,TRBV3-1,TGTGCCAGCAGCCAAGATCTAGCGGGACAAGAGACCCAGTACTTC,CASSQDLAGQETQYF
few,.,TRBJ2-3,TRBV7-9,TGTGCCAGCAGCCCCCGGGGGCCAGATACGCAGTATTTT,CASSPRGPDTQYF
.,TRBD1,TRBJ1-4,TRBV6-6,TGTGCCACCAATGGACAGGGGATCGGTGAAAAACTGTTTTTT,CATNGQGIGEKLFF
few,.,TRBJ2-7,TRBV6-5,TGTGCCAGCAGTTATCGGCAGGGGTTTCGCGAGCAGTACTTC,CASSYRQGFREQYF
.,TRBD1,TRBJ2-1,TRBV4-1,TGCGCCAGCAGCCCCGGGACAGGGAAGGAAAGGGAGCAGTTCTTC,CASSPGTGKEREQFF
.,.,TRBJ1-5,TRBV12-3/TRBV12-4,TGTGCCAGCAGTTTCCAAGATATAGATCAGCCCCAGCATTTT,CASSFQDIDQPQHF
few,TRBD2,TRBJ2-3,TRBV20-1,TGCAGTGCTGGGGCGATGTTAGCGGGGGTTGATACGCAGTATTTT,CSAGAMLAGVDTQYF
few,.,TRBJ2-7,TRBV5-1,TGCGCCAGCAGCCCCTTCGGGGGCGAGCAGTACTTC,CASSPFGGEQYF
.,.,TRBJ1-2,TRBV29-1,TGCAGCGTTGTGGGGGAAAACTATGGCTACACCTTC,CSVVGENYGYTF
.,TRBD1,TRBJ2-7,TRBV12-3/TRBV12-4,TGTGCCAGCAGTTTAAGGCAGGGGGCGGCCTACGAGCAGTACTTC,CASSLRQGAAYEQYF
.,.,TRBJ1-1,TRBV28,TGTGCCAGCATTGGGTACACTGAAGCTTTCTTT,CASIGYTEAFF
.,TRBD1,TRBJ2-1,TRBV7-9,TGTGCCAGCAGCCACAGGGGGGACAGGGGGTCCTACAATGAGCAGTTCTTC,CASSHRGDRGSYNEQFF
.,TRBD2,TRBJ2-1,TRBV5-1,TGCGCCAGCAGCTTCGAGACTAGCGGGAGGGCCGCTGAGCAGTTCTTC,CASSFETSGRAAEQFF
.,.,TRBJ2-7,TRBV7-2,TGTGCCACAGCGGCATCCTGCGAGCAGTACTTC,CATAASCEQYF
few,.,TRBJ1-2,TRBV5-1,TGCGCCAGCAGCTTGCACTCTAACTATGGCTACACCTTC,CASSLHSNYGYTF
.,.,TRBJ2-7,TRBV3-1,TGTGCCAGCAGCCAATCGGACTCTTACGAGCAGTACTTC,CASSQSDSYEQYF
few,TRBD1,TRBJ2-3,TRBV29-1,TGCAGCGCCATGGGACAGGGGGCTAGCACAGATACGCAGTATTTT,CSAMGQGASTDTQYF
few,.,TRBJ1-6,TRBV7-6,TGTGCCAGCAGCTTCTGCATTTGGGGACCCAGGAATTCACCCCTCCACTTT,CASSFCIWGPRNSPLHF
few,.,TRBJ2-7,TRBV5-6,TGTGCCAGCAGCTTGTATAAGGGGGAGCAGTACTTC,CASSLYKGEQYF
.,.,TRBJ1-2,TRBV7-2,TGTGCCAGCAGCGTTCAGGGGTTTGGAGGCTACACCTTC,CASSVQGFGGYTF
.,.,TRBJ2-1,TRBV29-1,TGCAGGGATGGGGGAGCGTCTCAGTTCTTC,CRDGGASQFF
.,.,TRBJ2-6,TRBV12-3/TRBV12-4,TGTGCCAGCAGTTTAATAGCGGCTGGGGCCAACGTCCTGACTTTC,CASSLIAAGANVLTF